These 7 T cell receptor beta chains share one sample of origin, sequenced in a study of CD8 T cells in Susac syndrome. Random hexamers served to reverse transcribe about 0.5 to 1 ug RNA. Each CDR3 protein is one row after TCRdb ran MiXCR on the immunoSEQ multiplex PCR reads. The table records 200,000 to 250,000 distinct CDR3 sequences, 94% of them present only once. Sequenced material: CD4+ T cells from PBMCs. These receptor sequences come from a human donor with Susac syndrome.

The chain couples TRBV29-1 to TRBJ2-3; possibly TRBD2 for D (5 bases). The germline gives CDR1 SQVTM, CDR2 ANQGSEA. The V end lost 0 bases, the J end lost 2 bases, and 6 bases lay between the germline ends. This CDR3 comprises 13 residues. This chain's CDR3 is CSVEDGLTDTQYF. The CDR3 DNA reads TGCAGCGTTGAAGATGGACTCACAGATACGCAGTATTTT.

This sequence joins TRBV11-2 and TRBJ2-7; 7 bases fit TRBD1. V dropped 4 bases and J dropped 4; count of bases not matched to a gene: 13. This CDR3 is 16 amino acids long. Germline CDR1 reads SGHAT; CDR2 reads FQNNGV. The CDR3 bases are TGTGCCAGCAGCTCCGGGACAGCACTCATGGGGTACGAGCAGTACTTC. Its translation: CASSSGTALMGYEQYF.

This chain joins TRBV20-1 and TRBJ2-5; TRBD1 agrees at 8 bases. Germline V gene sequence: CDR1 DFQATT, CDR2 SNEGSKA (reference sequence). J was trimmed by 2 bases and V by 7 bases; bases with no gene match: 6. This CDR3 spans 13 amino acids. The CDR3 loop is CSGDRGQQETQYF. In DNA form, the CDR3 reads TGCAGTGGAGACAGGGGCCAGCAAGAGACCCAGTACTTC.

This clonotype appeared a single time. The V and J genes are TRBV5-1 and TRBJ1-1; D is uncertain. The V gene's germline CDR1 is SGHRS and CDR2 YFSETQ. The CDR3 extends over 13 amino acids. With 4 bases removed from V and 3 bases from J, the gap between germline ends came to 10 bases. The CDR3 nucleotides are TGCGCCAGCAGCCGGGGTACGGACACTGAAGCTTTCTTT. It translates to CASSRGTDTEAFF. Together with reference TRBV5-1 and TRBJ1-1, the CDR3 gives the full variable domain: KAGVTQTPRYLIKTRGQQVTLSCSPISGHRSVSWYQQTPGQGLQFLFEYFSETQRNKGNFPGRFSGRQFSNSRSEMNVSTLELGDSALYLCASSRGTDTEAFFGQGTRLTVV.

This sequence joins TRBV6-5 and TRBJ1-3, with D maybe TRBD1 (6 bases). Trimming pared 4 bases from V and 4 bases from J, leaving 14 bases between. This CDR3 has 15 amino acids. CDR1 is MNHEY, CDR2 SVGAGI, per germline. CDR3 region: CASSFTRGTGNTIYF. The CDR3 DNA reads TGTGCCAGCAGTTTTACCAGGGGCACCGGAAACACCATATATTTT.

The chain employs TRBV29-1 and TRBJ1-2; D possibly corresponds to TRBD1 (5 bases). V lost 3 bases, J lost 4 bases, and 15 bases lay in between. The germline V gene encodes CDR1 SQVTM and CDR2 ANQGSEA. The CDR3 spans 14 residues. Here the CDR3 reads CSVDRRGGSYGYTF. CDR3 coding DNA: TGCAGCGTTGATCGTAGGGGTGGAAGCTATGGCTACACCTTC.

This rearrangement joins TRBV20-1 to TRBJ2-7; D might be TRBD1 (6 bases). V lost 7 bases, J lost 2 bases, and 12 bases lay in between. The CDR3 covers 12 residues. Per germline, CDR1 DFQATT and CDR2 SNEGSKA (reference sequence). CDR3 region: CSGGQLPYEQYF. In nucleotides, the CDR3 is TGCAGTGGGGGGCAGCTCCCCTACGAGCAGTACTTC.